This TCR beta chain originates from a study of shared clonotypes between healthy human individuals (dated by TCRdb to the early 2020s). Regarding the study in general: The cohort included a few men and a couple of women between 18 and 49 years of age. Different laboratories and diverse techniques were used to prepare libraries and sequence TCR repertoires, to increase sequencing depth and limit assay-specific biases. Each donor's leukapheresis produced roughly between roughly 0.9 and 8.9 billion PBMCs. For each donor, CD4 naive and CD4 memory were each given three plates, CD8 naive was given two plates, and CD8 memory was given one plate. The study deeply sequenced blood TCR repertoires of about 5 healthy adults to estimate repertoire size and the extent of clonotype sharing between individuals.

Concerning this clone: Its specific antigen is unknown. Base qualities were left out, and no much larger clone turns up one base away.

The investigation overall reported the following: Compared with non-shared clonotypes, clonotypes shared by all four sorted-subset donors had higher generation probabilities. Because the study included a small number of donors, the genetic and exposure-history diversity represented was limited. Sharing across several donors was observed for about 4.8% of naive CD4, less than 4% of naive CD8, 2% to 2.5% of memory CD4, and around 0.4% of memory CD8 clonotypes. Naive subsets generally had larger estimated clonotype richness than memory subsets did. Incomplete sequencing was indicated by rarefaction of sorted-subset datasets, despite the large sequencing depth. Pairwise subsampling indicated that sequencing depth was expected to affect the degree of clonotype sharing among donors. Sampling was restricted to blood, and TCR repertoires in tissue are likely to differ from TCR repertoires in blood.

Using the deep immunoSEQ assay, multiplex PCR amplified TCR CDR3 regions from genomic DNA. For each cell subset, the extracted genomic DNA was distributed evenly across all wells of several immunoSEQ 96-well plates, and each plate served as one replicate. For sorted subsets, approximately 200 ng of genomic DNA, equivalent to 25,000 to 35,000 T cell genomes, went into each replicate PCR. The purified libraries were quantified using a Qubit 3.0 fluorometer, sized with a Bioanalyzer 2100, and then quantified again using the KAPA Library Quantification kit. Every immunoSEQ 96-well plate was sequenced on a dedicated single-read 150-cycle Illumina NextSeq 550 flow cell. On the study's bioinformatics: Because only junctional sequences without quality scores were contained in the immunoSEQ output, filtering matching that applied to full-length reads could not be performed. Sequences were annotated with PyIR, a Python wrapper for IgBLAST v1.9, using IMGT germline references to assign V/J genes and CDR3. Any read was removed if the V/J assignment was weak (E-value above 1e-6), the CDR3 was missing, or the read contained stop codons, out-of-frame junctions, or ambiguous translated residues. V3J clonotypes were defined as sequences sharing an identical inferred V gene, J gene, and CDR3 amino acid sequence. The percentage overlap between two repertoires was calculated by dividing the number of shared unique clonotypes by the size of the smaller repertoire. Richness of each repertoire was evaluated using RTK rarefaction, the Chao1 estimator, and Recon v2.1 estimates of unobserved clonotypes. Generation probabilities were computed with OLGA for all TCRbeta clonotypes obtained by the gDNA method from four donors. TCRdb mirrors the immuneACCESS table, restricted to in-frame sequences. Some clones are absent from its copies; in checked studies, under half trace to an unresolved V gene, and the reason for the others is unknown. That table gives V, J and clone size, and the DNA gave D and trimming. The sample yields roughly 590,000 clones; 95% to 96% were counted once. The ten biggest clones cover 0.11% of the sample.

CD8 naive samples were obtained by positive selection for CCR7 among CD45RO-negative cells, yielding a CD45RA+CCR7+ population from which TemRA cells were excluded. Donors were healthy HIV-negative adults with no recently reported acute infections or vaccinations. Every donor was a Caucasian adult residing in Nashville, Tennessee, USA. Blood was collected by leukapheresis, and PBMCs were isolated by Ficoll-Histopaque density gradient centrifugation and then cryopreserved in liquid nitrogen vapor phase. Purity and quantity of every magnetically sorted T cell population were checked by analytical flow cytometry. Genomic DNA was isolated from each sorted fraction and quantified by UV absorbance on a Nanodrop 2000c. Sequenced sample: naive CD8+ T cells sorted from blood. The cell subset or site label here, explained by the study, means: CD45RA+CCR7+. This clonotype was sampled from a woman younger than 45 in good health.

The DNA reads TGTGCCAGCAGCCAACTAGGGGTAGAAGCGGGAGGTGAGCAGTTCTTC. The translation is CASSQLGVEAGGEQFF. The chain joins TRBV5-4 to TRBJ2-1, and 9 junctional nucleotides match TRBD2. The CDR3 has 16 amino acids, counting the end cysteine and phenylalanine. The entry retains the CDR3 DNA only, 48 bases that are in frame from base 1. V ends up 4 bases short and J 9 bases short, with an unmatched junction base count of 14. CDR1 and CDR2 were assigned from the germline V gene (reference sequence) as SGHNT and YYREEE. Where the CDR3 stops, the reference TRBV5-4 and TRBJ2-1 genes take over; the full variable domain is ETGVTQSPTHLIKTRGQQVTLRCSSQSGHNTVSWYQQALGQGPQFIFQYYREEENGRGNFPPRFSGLQFPNYSSELNVNALELDDSALYLCASSQLGVEAGGEQFFGPGTRLTVL.